This T cell receptor (beta chain) was captured by sequencing in a study of neoadjuvant nivolumab and ipilimumab in lung cancer. Study information: Nivolumab 3 mg/kg was given days 1, 15 and 29, plus ipilimumab 1 mg/kg day 1 in combination.

Regarding this clone: Its antigen is as yet unknown.

Study outcomes and limitations: From pretherapy to surgery, tumor richness and clonality rose with dual therapy. Resected tumors had greater TCR richness and clonality than uninvolved lung. Higher pretherapy blood TCR richness went with higher resected-tumor richness.

Clones were sequenced by immunoSEQ multiplex PCR, and TCRdb holds only the in-frame ones, with some missing. The sample lists 19,000 or so clones, roughly three quarters occurring once. The sample in question was tumor tissue, obtained after neoadjuvant nivolumab, alone or with ipilimumab, at or shortly before surgery. This sequence originates from an adult with non-small cell lung cancer.

CDR3 bases: TGTGCCAGCAGCAACGCCGGACGGGAACTGTTTTTT. Its protein is CASSNAGRELFF. V usage is TRBV21-1 and J usage is TRBJ1-4. TRBV21-1 is annotated as a pseudogene. The CDR3 has 12 amino acids.